Below are 19 T cell receptor beta chains sequenced from a single sample in a study of blood T cell repertoires in COVID-19. Repertoires were generated with immunoSEQ multiplex PCR, while TCRdb's copy carries only in-frame clones and drops some. The table includes about 140,000 clones, roughly four fifths detected once. The sample was peripheral blood. The receptors originated from a woman aged 60-75 years with acute or convalescent COVID-19.

The gene calls are TRBV4-1 and TRBJ2-1, with a weak D call TRBD2 (6 bases). Germline values: CDR1 MGHRA, CDR2 YSYEKL. This CDR3 region has 18 residues. V dropped 2 bases and J dropped 2 bases, with 19 bases sitting between them. The CDR3 DNA reads TGCGCCAGCAGCCAACTCACTCTCGGGAGTAGCACCTACAATGAGCAGTTCTTC. Translating gives CASSQLTLGSSTYNEQFF.

This clone was counted a single time. CDR3 nucleotides: TGTGCCAGCAGTTCCTCTAGCGGGAGCTCCTACAATGAGCAGTTCTTC. This translates into CASSSSSGSSYNEQFF. V is TRBV28 and J is TRBJ2-1; 10 bases align to TRBD2. Per germline, CDR1 MDHEN and CDR2 SYDVKM. The CDR3 consists of 16 residues. With 4 bases clipped from V and 0 bases from J, the junction kept 3 bases outside the gene matches.

This sequence joins TRBV3-1 (or the pseudogene TRBV3-2) and TRBJ2-1, with 7 bases that match TRBD2. CDR1 is LGHDT, CDR2 YNNKEL, per germline (reference sequence). This CDR3 has 14 amino acids. The V gene end was trimmed by 4 bases and the J gene end by 6 bases; junction bases not matched to a gene: 6. The CDR3 nucleotides are TGTGCCAGCAGCCCTGGACTAGAAACCAATGAGCAGTTCTTC. Its translation: CASSPGLETNEQFF.

This clone has just one count. CDR3 bases: TGTGCCAGCAGCTCAGTGACAGGTTCAAATGAAAAACTGTTTTTT. Its translation is CASSSVTGSNEKLFF. The V and J genes are TRBV7-9 and TRBJ1-4, with D perhaps TRBD1 (6 bases). The ends were cut back, 4 bases at V and 5 bases at J, with 14 bases in the middle. Germline CDR1 is SEHNR and CDR2 is FQNEAQ (reference sequence). CDR3 length: 15 amino acids.

In this sample, this clone turned up once. The chain recombines TRBV15 with TRBJ2-1, with D perhaps TRBD2 (6 bases). The CDR3 is 16 residues long. V lost 0 bases and J 1 base, leaving 10 bases between the germline ends. Germline-derived CDR1 and CDR2 are LNHNV and YYDKDF (reference sequence). The CDR3 spells CATSRDGGFSYNEQFF. CDR3 nucleotides: TGTGCCACCAGCAGAGATGGGGGGTTTTCCTACAATGAGCAGTTCTTC.

The gene calls are TRBV28 and TRBJ1-1, with a possible D match to TRBD1 (6 bases). The length of the CDR3 is 14 residues. Between the trimmed V and J ends, which lost 5 bases and 2 bases, there was a span of 12 bases. Germline values: CDR1 MDHEN, CDR2 SYDVKM. This chain's CDR3 is CASSSGQPNTEAFF. The CDR3 region has the DNA TGTGCCAGCAGTAGTGGACAGCCAAACACTGAAGCTTTCTTT. Full variable domain (missing parts from reference TRBV28 and TRBJ1-1): DVKVTQSSRYLVKRTGEKVFLECVQDMDHENMFWYRQDPGLGLRLIYFSYDVKMKEKGDIPEGYSVSREKKERFSLILESASTNQTSMYLCASSSGQPNTEAFFGQGTRLTVV.

DNA of the CDR3: TGTGCCAGTAGTATCACCTCACTAGCGGGGAATGAGCAGTTCTTC. It is translated as CASSITSLAGNEQFF. The genes are TRBV19 and TRBJ2-1; 10 bases align to TRBD2. V lost 3 bases, J lost 7 bases, and 6 bases stayed unmatched. In germline, CDR1 is LNHDA, CDR2 SQIVND (reference sequence). The CDR3 has 15 amino acids.

This clone occurred a few times. This chain connects TRBV3-1 (or the pseudogene TRBV3-2) to TRBJ2-2; possibly TRBD2 for D (5 bases). Germline V gene data show CDR1 as LGHDT and CDR2 as YNNKEL (reference sequence). This CDR3 has 15 amino acids. Trimming pared 3 bases from V and 1 base from J, leaving 9 bases between. The CDR3 DNA reads as TGTGCCAGCAGCCACAAGCGGTTGAACACCGGGGAGCTGTTTTTT. Amino acids: CASSHKRLNTGELFF.

The rearrangement uses TRBV28 and TRBJ1-1, with D hard to call. Trimming shortened V by 2 bases and J by 1 base, and 17 bases separated the two germline ends. CDR1 and CDR2 (germline): MDHEN, SYDVKM. This CDR3 has 17 residues. The CDR3 DNA reads as TGTGCCAGCAGTTTAGAGGGTTGGCGGGCGGGGAACACTGAAGCTTTCTTT. It is translated as CASSLEGWRAGNTEAFF.

A single count supports this clone. This rearrangement joins TRBV30 to TRBJ1-5; possibly TRBD1 for D (5 bases). V gave up 2 bases and J gave up 7 bases, with 12 bases separating them. The CDR3 contains 13 residues. Germline CDR1 is GTSNPN and CDR2 is SVGIG (reference sequence). The CDR3 loop is CAWSRQGRQPQHF. The CDR3 DNA sequence: TGTGCCTGGAGTAGGCAGGGCCGACAGCCCCAGCATTTT.

The CDR3, as DNA: TGCGCCAGCAGCCAAGCCCCCCTGGGACTATCCTACGAGCAGTACTTC. This sequence encodes CASSQAPLGLSYEQYF. The chain uses TRBV4-1 and TRBJ2-7; TRBD2 matches at 7 bases. The CDR3 is 16 amino acids. The trim removed 1 base at V and 1 base at J, leaving 7 bases unmatched. CDR1 is MGHRA and CDR2 is YSYEKL in the germline V gene.

This clone was seen a single time. One junction end does not reproduce the germline sequence, and a read error may be involved. V and J are TRBV30 and TRBJ2-7; D call uncertain. The CDR3 length is 12 residues. The germline gives CDR1 GTSNPN, CDR2 SVGIG (reference sequence). Here the CDR3 DNA reads TGTGCCTGGAGTCCTTCCCCATCAGGCTCGGACTTC. Protein sequence: CAWSPSPSGSDF.

V usage is TRBV9 and J usage is TRBJ1-5; D gene uncertain. The CDR3 sequence is 15 residues long. V lost 0 bases to trimming and J lost 1 base, with 8 bases between them. Germline CDR1 SGDLS, CDR2 YYNGEE. CDR3 loop: CASSVGLGSNQPQHF. In DNA, the CDR3 is TGTGCCAGCAGCGTAGGACTAGGAAGCAATCAGCCCCAGCATTTT.

V and J are TRBV7-9 and TRBJ1-2; D is undetermined. Germline V lookup: CDR1 SEHNR, CDR2 FQNEAQ (reference sequence). The V gene lost 4 bases and the J gene lost 5 bases, with 20 bases spanning the gap. The CDR3 has 16 residues. The CDR3 reads CASSSADEGGPYGYTF. The DNA for the CDR3 is TGTGCCAGCAGCTCCGCCGACGAGGGTGGCCCGTATGGCTACACCTTC.

The CDR3 loop is CASSLTSSYNEQFF. The CDR3 region has the DNA TGTGCCAGCAGCTTGACTAGCTCCTACAATGAGCAGTTCTTC. The rearrangement uses TRBV7-2 and TRBJ2-1; D might be TRBD2 (6 bases). In germline, CDR1 is SGHTA, CDR2 FQGNSA. The ends were cut back, 3 bases at V and 0 bases at J, with 6 bases in the middle. The CDR3 is made up of 14 amino acids.

This clone has just a few counts. The genes are TRBV10-1 and TRBJ1-1; 7 bases fit TRBD1. CDR3 length: 12 amino acids. The V gene's germline CDR1 is WNHNN and CDR2 SYGVQD (reference sequence). Unmatched junction bases numbered 8, after V lost 6 bases and J lost 10 bases. This chain's CDR3 is CASRDHRGPAFF. CDR3 in DNA: TGCGCCAGCAGAGACCACAGGGGCCCAGCTTTCTTT.

The chain recombines TRBV5-8 with TRBJ2-7, with 10 bases lining up with TRBD1. The CDR3 loop spans 17 amino acids. In germline, CDR1 is SGHTS, CDR2 YDEGEE. With 2 bases clipped from V and 2 bases from J, the junction kept 10 bases outside the gene matches. CDR3 DNA: TGTGCCAGCAGCTTTTTTGGGACAGGGGAACCCACCTACGAGCAGTACTTC. Translation gives CASSFFGTGEPTYEQYF.

The chain combines TRBV28 with TRBJ1-1; D possibly corresponds to TRBD1 (5 bases). This CDR3 is 14 amino acids long. Trimming shortened V by 4 bases and J by 1 base, and 10 bases separated the two germline ends. Germline V gene data show CDR1 as MDHEN and CDR2 as SYDVKM. The CDR3 spells CASSSLDRNTEAFF. In DNA form, the CDR3 reads TGTGCCAGCAGTTCACTCGACAGGAACACTGAAGCTTTCTTT.

A few counts support this clone. The chain employs TRBV28 and TRBJ1-4; D gene ambiguous. The V end was cut by 3 bases, the J end by 8 bases, with 7 bases between. The CDR3 covers 12 residues. From germline, CDR1 is MDHEN and CDR2 SYDVKM. The chain's CDR3 is CASSFFEEKLFF. The CDR3 nucleotides are TGTGCCAGCAGTTTTTTTGAGGAAAAACTGTTTTTT.